Shown below are 8 T cell receptor beta chains from a single sample sequenced in a study of metastatic and nonmetastatic thyroid tumors. TCRdb used MiXCR to call clones anew from the PCR reads. In the table there are roughly 40,000 clones, about 17% of which are singletons. Every patient underwent thyroid surgery untreated. The sample comprised blood. Receptor source: a female donor with papillary thyroid cancer or a benign thyroid nodule (not recorded which). Some clones in this sample may be carry-over from other donors' samples.

This clone appeared many times. V gene TRBV6-2 or TRBV6-3 combines with J gene TRBJ2-3; D unclear. CDR3 length: 12 amino acids. V was shortened by 4 bases and J by 3 bases, with 5 bases between the two germline ends. The germline V gene has CDR1 MNHEY and CDR2 SVGEGT. CDR3 in amino acids: CASSWGTDTQYF. The CDR3 nucleotides read TGTGCCAGCAGTTGGGGTACAGATACGCAGTATTTT.

The table lists this clone with many counts. J is TRBJ1-1 and V is TRBV7-6, with D tentatively TRBD1 (5 bases). CDR1 and CDR2 from the germline V gene are SGHVS and FNYEAQ. The CDR3 consists of 13 residues. Trimming removed 3 bases at V and 1 base at J, with 6 bases between. The CDR3, as DNA: TGTGCCAGCAGCTTCCAGGGGAACACTGAAGCTTTCTTT. It yields the protein CASSFQGNTEAFF.

This clone was seen repeatedly, ten times or more. The V gene is TRBV5-1, the J gene TRBJ2-3; 10 positions agree with TRBD2. This CDR3 contains 16 residues. J was trimmed by 1 base and V by 4 bases; bases with no gene match: 6. CDR1 is SGHRS, CDR2 YFSETQ, per germline. The CDR3 DNA follows: TGCGCCAGCAGCATTTTAGCGGGAGGACGCACAGATACGCAGTATTTT. This translates into CASSILAGGRTDTQYF.

At least ten counts were recorded for this clone. The rearrangement uses TRBV20-1 and TRBJ2-1; the D gene is possibly TRBD1 (5 bases). The CDR3 runs 13 residues. Trimming shortened V by 7 bases and J by 5 bases, and 15 bases separated the two germline ends. Germline V CDR1 and CDR2: DFQATT, SNEGSKA (reference sequence). The CDR3 sequence: CSGIRARDNEQFF. The CDR3 DNA follows: TGCAGTGGGATCAGGGCCAGAGACAATGAGCAGTTCTTC.

This clone was observed at least ten times. The gene calls are TRBV6-4 and TRBJ1-1; D perhaps matches TRBD1 (6 bases). V was clipped by 0 bases and J by 8 bases, with 16 bases between them. The CDR3 is 15 amino acids. The V gene's germline CDR1 is MRHNA and CDR2 SNTAGT. CDR3: CASSDSKKTGQEAFF. The CDR3, as DNA: TGTGCCAGCAGTGACTCAAAAAAGACAGGACAAGAAGCTTTCTTT.

This clone occurred a few times. An end of the junction differs from the germline gene, which may be a read error. The same CDR3 arises from other DNA sequences in this sample as well. The chain has TRBV27 and TRBJ2-6, with D possibly being TRBD1 (6 bases). Per germline, CDR1 MNHEY and CDR2 SMNVEV (reference sequence). The CDR3 contains 17 residues. As DNA, the CDR3 is TGTGCCAGCAGTTTATTTGGTCAGGGGTCTGGTGCCAACGTCCTGACTTTC. Translating it yields CASSLFGQGSGANVLTF.

This clone is labeled as medium-sized. The chain joins TRBV28 to TRBJ1-5; 8 bases map to TRBD1. The junction had 7 bases not matched to a gene; V was cut back by 3 bases and J by 9 bases. Germline V gene sequence: CDR1 MDHEN, CDR2 SYDVKM. The CDR3 covers 14 residues. CDR3 in DNA: TGTGCCAGCAGTTTGGAGACAGGGGCTGGGCCCCAGCATTTT. Protein: CASSLETGAGPQHF.

This clone is medium-sized. J is TRBJ1-2 and V is TRBV15; D gene unclear. The CDR3 consists of 15 residues. V dropped 0 bases and J dropped 4 bases, with 12 bases sitting between them. CDR1 and CDR2 (germline): LNHNV, YYDKDF (reference sequence). In DNA, the CDR3 is TGTGCCACCAGCAGAGATAGCTACAGAGGCTATGGCTACACCTTC. Its protein product is CATSRDSYRGYGYTF. The entire variable domain, with the rest obtained from reference TRBV15 and TRBJ1-2, is as follows: DAMVIQNPRYQVTQFGKPVTLSCSQTLNHNVMYWYQQKSSQAPKLLFHYYDKDFNNEADTPDNFQSRRPNTSFCFLDIRSPGLGDTAMYLCATSRDSYRGYGYTFGSGTRLTVV.